Listed below are T cell receptor beta chains from one sample, sequenced in a study of blood T cell repertoires in COVID-19. Sequencing used immunoSEQ multiplex PCR; TCRdb keeps in-frame clones, though not all of them. The sample yields under 150,000 clones, roughly nine tenths seen once. Source material: peripheral blood. All receptors derive from a man in his fifties or sixties with active COVID-19. CDR3s include the opening cysteine and the closing phenylalanine or tryptophan. Each record gives: J gene, V gene, clone size, D gene, CDR3 protein, CDR3 DNA. A D gene is named only where the DNA matches it firmly. Part of the rows lack a size; the others show once, few, many or a class for expanded clones.

j_gene: TRBJ2-1
v_gene: TRBV12-3/TRBV12-4
abundance: -
d_gene: -
CDR3aa: CASKIGQIGTFF
CDR3nt: TGTGCCAGCAAAATAGGACAGATCGGTACGTTCTTC

j_gene: TRBJ2-3
v_gene: TRBV5-5
abundance: once
d_gene: TRBD1
CDR3aa: CASSGTRQGYDTQYF
CDR3nt: TGTGCCAGCAGCGGAACGAGACAGGGTTACGATACGCAGTATTTT

j_gene: TRBJ1-5
v_gene: TRBV27
abundance: -
d_gene: -
CDR3aa: CASSAQGWGGYNQPQHF
CDR3nt: TGTGCCAGCAGTGCTCAGGGTTGGGGGGGTTACAATCAGCCCCAGCATTTT

j_gene: TRBJ2-5
v_gene: TRBV5-5
abundance: -
d_gene: TRBD1
CDR3aa: CASRRGQGRSQETQYF
CDR3nt: TGTGCCAGCAGGAGGGGACAGGGGCGCTCTCAAGAGACCCAGTACTTC

j_gene: TRBJ1-2
v_gene: TRBV5-4
abundance: -
d_gene: -
CDR3aa: CASTTGMNYGYTF
CDR3nt: TGTGCCAGCACTACAGGGATGAACTATGGCTACACCTTC

j_gene: TRBJ2-7
v_gene: TRBV12-3/TRBV12-4
abundance: -
d_gene: TRBD1
CDR3aa: CASTDRGWEQYF
CDR3nt: TGTGCCAGCACCGACAGGGGTTGGGAGCAGTACTTC

j_gene: TRBJ1-2
v_gene: TRBV27
abundance: -
d_gene: -
CDR3aa: CASSFGGNYGYTF
CDR3nt: TGTGCCAGCAGTTTTGGGGGGAACTATGGCTACACCTTC

j_gene: TRBJ1-1
v_gene: TRBV7-3
abundance: -
d_gene: -
CDR3aa: CASSLGQNTEAFF
CDR3nt: TGTGCCAGCAGCTTAGGACAGAACACTGAAGCTTTCTTT

j_gene: TRBJ2-7
v_gene: TRBV6-2/TRBV6-3
abundance: -
d_gene: -
CDR3aa: CASSYYEGANEQYF
CDR3nt: TGTGCCAGCAGTTACTACGAGGGCGCCAACGAGCAGTACTTC

j_gene: TRBJ2-5
v_gene: TRBV5-6
abundance: -
d_gene: -
CDR3aa: CASRKGLQAQGETQYF
CDR3nt: TGTGCCAGCAGAAAGGGACTTCAGGCACAAGGGGAGACCCAGTACTTC

j_gene: TRBJ1-1
v_gene: TRBV12-5
abundance: -
d_gene: -
CDR3aa: CASGLDSRSTEAFF
CDR3nt: TGTGCTAGTGGCCTGGACAGCAGGAGCACTGAAGCTTTCTTT

j_gene: TRBJ1-1
v_gene: TRBV14
abundance: -
d_gene: TRBD1
CDR3aa: CASSQATGYGAFF
CDR3nt: TGTGCCAGCAGCCAAGCGACAGGGTATGGCGCTTTCTTT

j_gene: TRBJ1-3
v_gene: TRBV19
abundance: -
d_gene: -
CDR3aa: CASSRRGGNTIYF
CDR3nt: TGTGCCAGTAGCAGGCGGGGCGGAAACACCATATATTTT

j_gene: TRBJ1-4
v_gene: TRBV2
abundance: -
d_gene: -
CDR3aa: CASSYSPNVNEKLFF
CDR3nt: TGTGCCAGCAGTTACTCACCTAACGTAAATGAAAAACTGTTTTTT

j_gene: TRBJ1-6
v_gene: TRBV6-1
abundance: -
d_gene: -
CDR3aa: CASSETQGYSPLHF
CDR3nt: TGTGCCAGCAGTGAAACACAGGGTTATTCACCCCTCCACTTT

j_gene: TRBJ2-5
v_gene: TRBV6-5
abundance: -
d_gene: TRBD1
CDR3aa: CASRRTGEETQYF
CDR3nt: TGTGCCAGCAGGCGGACAGGGGAAGAGACCCAGTACTTC

j_gene: TRBJ1-1
v_gene: TRBV19
abundance: -
d_gene: -
CDR3aa: CASSIEFGVGNTEAFF
CDR3nt: TGTGCCAGTAGTATAGAATTCGGGGTTGGTAACACTGAAGCTTTCTTT

j_gene: TRBJ1-2
v_gene: TRBV20-1
abundance: few
d_gene: -
CDR3aa: CSAGGLTAIF
CDR3nt: TGCAGTGCTGGGGGACTTACAGCTATCTTC

j_gene: TRBJ1-5
v_gene: TRBV4-1
abundance: -
d_gene: TRBD1
CDR3aa: CASGHAGTGDQPQHF
CDR3nt: TGCGCCAGCGGCCATGCGGGGACAGGAGATCAGCCCCAGCATTTT

j_gene: TRBJ1-1
v_gene: TRBV25-1
abundance: -
d_gene: TRBD1
CDR3aa: CASSGTGGTEAFF
CDR3nt: TGTGCCAGCAGCGGGACAGGTGGCACTGAAGCTTTCTTT

j_gene: TRBJ2-7
v_gene: TRBV7-8
abundance: -
d_gene: -
CDR3aa: CASSSRGGTRLRWQYF
CDR3nt: TGTGCCAGCAGCTCGAGAGGTGGGACTCGGCTTCGGTGGCAGTACTTC

j_gene: TRBJ2-7
v_gene: TRBV19
abundance: -
d_gene: -
CDR3aa: CASSTSPEGSWQYF
CDR3nt: TGTGCCAGTAGTACTTCCCCGGAGGGCAGCTGGCAGTACTTC

j_gene: TRBJ1-6
v_gene: TRBV24-1
abundance: -
d_gene: TRBD1
CDR3aa: CATSDPRQGANSPLHF
CDR3nt: TGTGCCACCAGTGACCCCCGACAGGGGGCGAATTCACCCCTCCACTTT

j_gene: TRBJ1-2
v_gene: TRBV18
abundance: -
d_gene: TRBD1
CDR3aa: CASYPSGQTGYGYTF
CDR3nt: TGTGCCAGCTATCCGTCGGGACAGACGGGCTATGGCTACACCTTC

j_gene: TRBJ2-2
v_gene: TRBV24-1
abundance: -
d_gene: -
CDR3aa: CATSDEKIYTGELFF
CDR3nt: TGTGCCACCAGTGATGAGAAGATCTACACCGGGGAGCTGTTTTTT

j_gene: TRBJ2-3
v_gene: TRBV28
abundance: -
d_gene: TRBD1
CDR3aa: CASSRTGTGLTDTQYF
CDR3nt: TGTGCCAGCAGTAGAACCGGGACAGGCTTAACAGATACGCAGTATTTT

j_gene: TRBJ2-1
v_gene: TRBV18
abundance: -
d_gene: TRBD2
CDR3aa: CASSPLPAGAVNEQFF
CDR3nt: TGTGCCAGCTCACCACTCCCAGCGGGGGCAGTCAATGAGCAGTTCTTC

j_gene: TRBJ1-6
v_gene: TRBV5-1
abundance: -
d_gene: TRBD1
CDR3aa: CASSPGQGVYNSPLHF
CDR3nt: TGCGCCAGCAGCCCCGGACAGGGAGTTTATAATTCACCCCTCCACTTT

j_gene: TRBJ1-4
v_gene: TRBV24-1
abundance: -
d_gene: -
CDR3aa: CATSDSSGATNEKLFF
CDR3nt: TGTGCCACCAGTGATTCGTCAGGGGCAACTAATGAAAAACTGTTTTTT

j_gene: TRBJ1-2
v_gene: TRBV5-4
abundance: -
d_gene: TRBD1
CDR3aa: CASSLASQGRYGYTF
CDR3nt: TGTGCCAGCAGCTTGGCCTCACAGGGGAGATATGGCTACACCTTC

j_gene: TRBJ2-7
v_gene: TRBV6-5
abundance: -
d_gene: TRBD2
CDR3aa: CASSYYRTSANEQYF
CDR3nt: TGTGCCAGCAGTTACTACCGGACTAGCGCTAACGAGCAGTACTTC

j_gene: TRBJ2-2
v_gene: TRBV3-1/TRBV3-2
abundance: -
d_gene: TRBD1
CDR3aa: CASRGFGQGALDTGELFF
CDR3nt: TGTGCCAGCAGGGGATTCGGACAGGGCGCGCTCGACACCGGGGAGCTGTTTTTT

j_gene: TRBJ2-7
v_gene: TRBV4-1
abundance: -
d_gene: -
CDR3aa: CASSQVYEGGYEQYF
CDR3nt: TGCGCCAGCAGCCAAGTATATGAGGGGGGGTACGAGCAGTACTTC

j_gene: TRBJ1-1
v_gene: TRBV5-1
abundance: -
d_gene: -
CDR3aa: CASSLVAGGTEAFF
CDR3nt: TGCGCCAGCAGCTTGGTAGCGGGGGGCACTGAAGCTTTCTTT

j_gene: TRBJ1-2
v_gene: TRBV21-1
abundance: -
d_gene: -
CDR3aa: CASVSGGCYGYTF
CDR3nt: TGTGCCAGCGTATCGGGGGGGTGCTATGGCTACACCTTC

j_gene: TRBJ2-1
v_gene: TRBV19
abundance: -
d_gene: TRBD2
CDR3aa: CASSLGLATYNEQFF
CDR3nt: TGTGCCAGTAGCTTGGGACTAGCTACATACAATGAGCAGTTCTTC

j_gene: TRBJ2-1
v_gene: TRBV7-8
abundance: many
d_gene: TRBD2
CDR3aa: CASSLAPGREREQFF
CDR3nt: TGTGCCAGCAGCTTAGCGCCCGGGAGGGAGCGTGAGCAGTTCTTC

j_gene: TRBJ2-3
v_gene: TRBV25-1
abundance: -
d_gene: -
CDR3aa: CASEPRGGGTDTQYF
CDR3nt: TGTGCCAGCGAACCCAGGGGTGGGGGCACAGATACGCAGTATTTT

j_gene: TRBJ1-2
v_gene: TRBV2
abundance: once
d_gene: -
CDR3aa: CASSGGTNYGYTF
CDR3nt: TGTGCCAGCTCTGGCGGAACTAACTATGGCTACACCTTC

j_gene: TRBJ1-1
v_gene: TRBV7-9
abundance: -
d_gene: -
CDR3aa: CASSPDPRGTEAFF
CDR3nt: TGTGCCAGCAGCCCAGACCCCCGGGGGACTGAAGCTTTCTTT

j_gene: TRBJ2-3
v_gene: TRBV27
abundance: -
d_gene: -
CDR3aa: CASSLQASTDTQYF
CDR3nt: TGTGCCAGCAGTTTACAGGCTAGCACAGATACGCAGTATTTT

j_gene: TRBJ1-4
v_gene: TRBV10-3
abundance: -
d_gene: -
CDR3aa: CAISERGNEKLFF
CDR3nt: TGTGCCATCAGTGAAAGAGGCAATGAAAAACTGTTTTTT

j_gene: TRBJ2-2
v_gene: TRBV5-8
abundance: -
d_gene: -
CDR3aa: CASSLEASFTGELFF
CDR3nt: TGTGCCAGCAGCCTCGAGGCTTCCTTCACCGGGGAGCTGTTTTTT

j_gene: TRBJ2-1
v_gene: TRBV3-1/TRBV3-2
abundance: -
d_gene: TRBD2
CDR3aa: CASSQVYPSLGGSQNEQFF
CDR3nt: TGTGCCAGCAGCCAAGTGTACCCGTCCCTAGGCGGGAGTCAAAATGAGCAGTTCTTC

j_gene: TRBJ1-2
v_gene: TRBV6-1
abundance: -
d_gene: -
CDR3aa: CASSERGYYGYTF
CDR3nt: TGTGCCAGCAGTGAACGGGGGTACTATGGCTACACCTTC

j_gene: TRBJ1-1
v_gene: TRBV29-1
abundance: -
d_gene: -
CDR3aa: CSAVRELPEAFF
CDR3nt: TGCAGCGCCGTGCGAGAGCTCCCTGAAGCTTTCTTT

j_gene: TRBJ2-1
v_gene: TRBV24-1
abundance: -
d_gene: TRBD2
CDR3aa: CATSDLQRDGSNEQFF
CDR3nt: TGTGCCACCAGTGATTTGCAGCGGGACGGCTCCAATGAGCAGTTCTTC

j_gene: TRBJ2-5
v_gene: TRBV4-1
abundance: -
d_gene: -
CDR3aa: CASSQDPGVQETQYF
CDR3nt: TGCGCCAGCAGCCAAGATCCGGGGGTACAAGAGACCCAGTACTTC

j_gene: TRBJ2-1
v_gene: TRBV5-1
abundance: -
d_gene: TRBD2
CDR3aa: CASSYLAGTEGEQFF
CDR3nt: TGCGCCAGCAGCTATCTAGCGGGAACGGAGGGTGAGCAGTTCTTC

j_gene: TRBJ1-2
v_gene: TRBV3-1/TRBV3-2
abundance: -
d_gene: -
CDR3aa: CASSRTINYGYTF
CDR3nt: TGTGCCAGCAGCCGAACTATTAACTATGGCTACACCTTC

j_gene: TRBJ1-5
v_gene: TRBV2
abundance: -
d_gene: TRBD1
CDR3aa: CASSRTGNRNQPQHF
CDR3nt: TGTGCCAGCAGCCGGACAGGGAATCGCAATCAGCCCCAGCATTTT

j_gene: TRBJ2-2
v_gene: TRBV6-4
abundance: -
d_gene: TRBD2
CDR3aa: CASRHSGGNTGELFF
CDR3nt: TGTGCCAGCCGACATAGCGGGGGAAACACCGGGGAGCTGTTTTTT

j_gene: TRBJ2-1
v_gene: TRBV11-2
abundance: -
d_gene: TRBD2
CDR3aa: CASSSPGLAGGRVNEQFF
CDR3nt: TGTGCCAGCAGCTCTCCGGGACTAGCGGGAGGCCGGGTGAATGAGCAGTTCTTC

j_gene: TRBJ2-1
v_gene: TRBV27
abundance: once
d_gene: TRBD1
CDR3aa: CASSLRPGQGPYNEQFF
CDR3nt: TGTGCCAGCAGTTTACGACCGGGACAGGGCCCCTACAATGAGCAGTTCTTC

j_gene: TRBJ2-1
v_gene: TRBV5-1
abundance: -
d_gene: TRBD1
CDR3aa: CASSPRDRGLSEQFF
CDR3nt: TGCGCCAGCAGCCCCCGGGACAGGGGGCTAAGTGAGCAGTTCTTC

j_gene: TRBJ1-5
v_gene: TRBV27
abundance: -
d_gene: -
CDR3aa: CASSFYNQPQHF
CDR3nt: TGTGCCAGCAGTTTTTATAATCAGCCCCAGCATTTT

j_gene: TRBJ2-5
v_gene: TRBV2
abundance: -
d_gene: -
CDR3aa: CASSLGPGESQETQYF
CDR3nt: TGTGCCAGCAGTCTTGGCCCCGGGGAATCACAAGAGACCCAGTACTTC

j_gene: TRBJ1-6
v_gene: TRBV5-1
abundance: -
d_gene: TRBD1
CDR3aa: CASSRAGTGNSPLHF
CDR3nt: TGCGCCAGCAGCCGCGCCGGGACAGGGAATTCACCCCTCCACTTT